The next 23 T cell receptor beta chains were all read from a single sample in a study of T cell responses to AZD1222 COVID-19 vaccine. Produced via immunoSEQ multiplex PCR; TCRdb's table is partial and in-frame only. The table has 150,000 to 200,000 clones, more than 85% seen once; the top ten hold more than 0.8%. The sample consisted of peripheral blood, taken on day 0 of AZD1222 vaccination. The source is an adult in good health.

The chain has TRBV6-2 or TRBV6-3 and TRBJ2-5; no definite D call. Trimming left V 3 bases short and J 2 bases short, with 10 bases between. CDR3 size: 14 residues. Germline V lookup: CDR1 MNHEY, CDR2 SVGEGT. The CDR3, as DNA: TGTGCCAGCAGTTATTTGGGAAATCAAGAGACCCAGTACTTC. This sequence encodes CASSYLGNQETQYF.

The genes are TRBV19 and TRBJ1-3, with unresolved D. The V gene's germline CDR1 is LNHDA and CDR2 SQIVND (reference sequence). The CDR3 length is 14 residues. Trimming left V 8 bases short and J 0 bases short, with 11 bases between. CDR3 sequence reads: CASFAASSGNTIYF. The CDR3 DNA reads TGTGCCAGTTTTGCGGCGAGCTCTGGAAACACCATATATTTT.

The CDR3 spells CASSQTAGQPQHF. The CDR3 nucleotides are TGTGCCAGCAGCCAGACAGCGGGGCAGCCCCAGCATTTT. This chain uses TRBV3-1 (or the pseudogene TRBV3-2) with TRBJ1-5; D may be TRBD1 (5 bases). The CDR3 runs to 13 residues. The V end was cut by 3 bases, the J end by 7 bases, with 10 bases between. CDR1 is LGHDT and CDR2 is YNNKEL in the germline V gene (reference sequence).

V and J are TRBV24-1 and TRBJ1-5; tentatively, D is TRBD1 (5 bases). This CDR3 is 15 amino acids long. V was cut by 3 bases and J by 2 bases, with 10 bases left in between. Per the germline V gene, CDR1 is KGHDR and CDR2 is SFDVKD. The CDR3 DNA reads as TGTGCCACCAGTGATCGGGGGTTAGGCAATCAGCCCCAGCATTTT. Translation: CATSDRGLGNQPQHF.

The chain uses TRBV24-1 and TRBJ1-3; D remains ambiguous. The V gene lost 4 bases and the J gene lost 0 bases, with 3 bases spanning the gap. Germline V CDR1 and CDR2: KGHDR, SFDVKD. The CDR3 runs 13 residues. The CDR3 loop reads CATSEGSGNTIYF. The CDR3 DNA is TGTGCCACCAGTGAGGGCTCTGGAAACACCATATATTTT.

CDR3 residues: CASSSLDRPRYGYTF. CDR3 in DNA: TGTGCCAGCAGTTCCTTGGACAGGCCTAGGTATGGCTACACCTTC. This chain connects TRBV28 to TRBJ1-2; TRBD1 matches at 7 bases. The V gene's germline CDR1 is MDHEN and CDR2 SYDVKM. The V segment lost 4 bases and the J segment 5 bases; nucleotides outside the gene matches: 10. The CDR3 covers 15 residues.

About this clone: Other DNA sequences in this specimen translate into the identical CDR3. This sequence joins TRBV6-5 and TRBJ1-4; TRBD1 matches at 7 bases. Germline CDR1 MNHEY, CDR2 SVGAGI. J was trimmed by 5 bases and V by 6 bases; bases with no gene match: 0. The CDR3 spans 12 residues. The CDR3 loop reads CASRQGNEKLFF. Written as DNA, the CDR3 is TGTGCCAGCAGACAGGGGAATGAAAAACTGTTTTTT.

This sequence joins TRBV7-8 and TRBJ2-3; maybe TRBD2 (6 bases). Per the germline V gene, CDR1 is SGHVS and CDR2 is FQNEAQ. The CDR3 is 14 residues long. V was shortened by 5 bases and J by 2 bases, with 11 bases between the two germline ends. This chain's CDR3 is CASSLGDFTDTQYF. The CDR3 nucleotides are TGTGCCAGCAGCCTAGGGGACTTCACAGATACGCAGTATTTT. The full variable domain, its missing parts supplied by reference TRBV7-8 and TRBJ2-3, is GAGVSQSPRYKVAKRGQDVALRCDPISGHVSLFWYQQALGQGPEFLTYFQNEAQLDKSGLPSDRFFAERPEGSVSTLKIQRTQQEDSAVYLCASSLGDFTDTQYFGPGTRLTVL.

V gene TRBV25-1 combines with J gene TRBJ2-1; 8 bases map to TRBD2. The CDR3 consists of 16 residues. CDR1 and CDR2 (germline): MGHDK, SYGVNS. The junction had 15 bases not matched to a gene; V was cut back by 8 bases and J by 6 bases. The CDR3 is CASPTPLAVNFNEQFF. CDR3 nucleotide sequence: TGTGCCAGCCCGACCCCACTAGCGGTAAATTTCAATGAGCAGTTCTTC.

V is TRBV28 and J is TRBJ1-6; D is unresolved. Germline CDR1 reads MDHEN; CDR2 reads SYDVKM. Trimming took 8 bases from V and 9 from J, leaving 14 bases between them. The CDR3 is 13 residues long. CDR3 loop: CASLSQMGSPLHF. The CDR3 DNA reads TGTGCCAGCCTCAGCCAGATGGGTTCACCCCTCCACTTT. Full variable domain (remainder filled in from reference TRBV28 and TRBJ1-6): DVKVTQSSRYLVKRTGEKVFLECVQDMDHENMFWYRQDPGLGLRLIYFSYDVKMKEKGDIPEGYSVSREKKERFSLILESASTNQTSMYLCASLSQMGSPLHFGNGTRLTVT.

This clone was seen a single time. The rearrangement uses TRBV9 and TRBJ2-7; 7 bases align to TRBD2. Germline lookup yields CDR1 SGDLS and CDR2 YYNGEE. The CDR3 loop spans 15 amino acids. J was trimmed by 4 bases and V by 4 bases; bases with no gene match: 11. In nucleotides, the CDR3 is TGTGCCAGCAGCCCCCAAAGCGGGATACCGTACGAGCAGTACTTC. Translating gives CASSPQSGIPYEQYF.

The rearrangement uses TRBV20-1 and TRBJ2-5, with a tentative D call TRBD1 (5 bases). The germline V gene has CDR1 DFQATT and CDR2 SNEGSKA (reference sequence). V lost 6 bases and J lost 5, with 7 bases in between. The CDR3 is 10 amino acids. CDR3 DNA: TGCAGTGCGGGGCAGGAGACCCAGTACTTC. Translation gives CSAGQETQYF.

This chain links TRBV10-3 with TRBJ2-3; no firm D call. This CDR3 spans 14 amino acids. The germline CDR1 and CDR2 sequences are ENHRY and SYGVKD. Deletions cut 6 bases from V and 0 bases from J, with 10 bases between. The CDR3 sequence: CAIRNQTSTDTQYF. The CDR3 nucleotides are TGTGCCATCAGGAACCAGACTAGCACAGATACGCAGTATTTT.

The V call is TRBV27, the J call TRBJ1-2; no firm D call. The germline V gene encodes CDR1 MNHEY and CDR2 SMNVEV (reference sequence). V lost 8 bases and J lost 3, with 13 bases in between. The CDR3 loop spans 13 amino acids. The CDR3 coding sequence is TGTGCCAGCGGGCCCCCCGGGGACTATGGCTACACCTTC. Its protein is CASGPPGDYGYTF.

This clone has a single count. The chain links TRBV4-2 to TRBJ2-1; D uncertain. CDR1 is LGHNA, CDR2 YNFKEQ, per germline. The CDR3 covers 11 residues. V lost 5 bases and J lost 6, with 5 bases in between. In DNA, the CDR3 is TGTGCCAGCAGCGAGTTCAATGAGCAGTTCTTC. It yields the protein CASSEFNEQFF.

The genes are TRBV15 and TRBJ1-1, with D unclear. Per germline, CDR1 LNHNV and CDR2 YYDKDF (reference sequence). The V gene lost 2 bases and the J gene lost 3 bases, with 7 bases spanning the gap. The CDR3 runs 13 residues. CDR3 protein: CATSRRWDTEAFF. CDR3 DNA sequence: TGTGCCACCAGCAGAAGGTGGGACACTGAAGCTTTCTTT.

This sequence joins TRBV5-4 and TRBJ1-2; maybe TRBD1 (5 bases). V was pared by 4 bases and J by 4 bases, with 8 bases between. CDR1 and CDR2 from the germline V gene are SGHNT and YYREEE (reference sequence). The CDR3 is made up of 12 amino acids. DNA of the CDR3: TGTGCCAGCAGCCCAGACAGCTATGGCTACACCTTC. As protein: CASSPDSYGYTF.

As DNA, the CDR3 is TGTGCCAGCAGCCTCGACAGGGGGCGAGACCCATCCGAAGCTTTCTTT. Its protein is CASSLDRGRDPSEAFF. The V call is TRBV5-6, the J call TRBJ1-1; 10 nucleotides line up with TRBD1. The germline V gene encodes CDR1 SGHDT and CDR2 YYEEEE. V was clipped by 4 bases and J by 8 bases; unmatched bases: 14. The CDR3 length is 16 residues.

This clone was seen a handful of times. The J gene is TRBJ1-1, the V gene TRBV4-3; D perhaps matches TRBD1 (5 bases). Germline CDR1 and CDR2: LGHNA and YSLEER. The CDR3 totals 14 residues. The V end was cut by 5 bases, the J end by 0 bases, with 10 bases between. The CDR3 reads CASSRGGVNTEAFF. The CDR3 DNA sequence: TGCGCCAGCAGCAGGGGCGGGGTGAACACTGAAGCTTTCTTT.

The CDR3 sequence is CASSLRGGPKADIQYF. The CDR3 bases are TGTGCCAGCAGCTTACGCGGGGGGCCTAAGGCGGACATTCAGTACTTC. The genes are TRBV7-9 and TRBJ2-4, with 8 nucleotides matching TRBD2. This CDR3 spans 16 amino acids. J gave up 8 bases and V 2 bases, and 11 bases lay outside the gene matches. Germline V gives CDR1 SEHNR, CDR2 FQNEAQ (reference sequence).

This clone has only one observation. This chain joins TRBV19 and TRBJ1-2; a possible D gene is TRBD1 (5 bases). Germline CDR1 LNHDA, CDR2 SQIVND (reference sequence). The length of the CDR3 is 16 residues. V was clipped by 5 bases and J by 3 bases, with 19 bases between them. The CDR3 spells CASSEAFQGGDYGYTF. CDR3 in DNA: TGTGCCAGTAGTGAGGCCTTTCAGGGTGGGGACTATGGCTACACCTTC. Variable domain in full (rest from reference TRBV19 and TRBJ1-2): DGGITQSPKYLFRKEGQNVTLSCEQNLNHDAMYWYRQDPGQGLRLIYYSQIVNDFQKGDIAEGYSVSREKKESFPLTVTSAQKNPTAFYLCASSEAFQGGDYGYTFGSGTRLTVV.

CDR3 DNA: TGTGCCAGCAGGGGGACGGGAAATCAGCCCCAGCATTTT. Residues: CASRGTGNQPQHF. The chain carries TRBV12-3 or TRBV12-4 and TRBJ1-5; possible D gene TRBD1, 5 bases. V was clipped by 6 bases and J by 4 bases, with 10 bases between them. The CDR3 contains 13 residues.

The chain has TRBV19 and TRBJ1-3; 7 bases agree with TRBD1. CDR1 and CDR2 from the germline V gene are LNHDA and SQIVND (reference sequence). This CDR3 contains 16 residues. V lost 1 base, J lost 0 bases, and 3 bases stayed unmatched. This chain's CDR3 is CASSIGGQASGNTIYF. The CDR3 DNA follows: TGTGCCAGTAGTATAGGAGGACAGGCCTCTGGAAACACCATATATTTT.